What follows are 26 T cell receptor beta chains derived from one specimen sequenced in a study of cytotoxic CD8 clonotypes in ibrutinib-treated CLL. Data came from immunoSEQ multiplex PCR; TCRdb stores just in-frame clones and leaves some out. This sample yields 15,000 to 20,000 clones, of which around 81% are seen a single time; more than 15% belongs to the top ten. Material: PBMCs, obtained before ibrutinib treatment. The receptors stem from a human donor with chronic lymphocytic leukemia.

V gene TRBV28 combines with J gene TRBJ2-7, with D hard to call. Deletions cut 5 bases from V and 1 base from J, with 12 bases between. In germline, CDR1 is MDHEN, CDR2 SYDVKM. The CDR3 loop spans 14 amino acids. The CDR3 DNA follows: TGTGCCAGCAGTCCCCTGTCTGGGTCCTACGAGCAGTACTTC. It is translated as CASSPLSGSYEQYF.

This clone was detected once. The chain employs TRBV7-9 and TRBJ2-7, with no clear D. Trimming removed 2 bases from V and 1 base from J, with 3 bases in between. There are 12 residues in the CDR3. Germline loops: CDR1 SEHNR, CDR2 FQNEAQ (reference sequence). The CDR3 nucleotides read TGTGCCAGCAGCTTATCTTCCTACGAGCAGTACTTC. It codes for CASSLSSYEQYF.

V usage is TRBV19 and J usage is TRBJ1-1; tentatively, D is TRBD1 (5 bases). CDR3 size: 15 residues. Germline V gives CDR1 LNHDA, CDR2 SQIVND (reference sequence). V gave up 0 bases and J gave up 1 base, with 9 bases separating them. Here the CDR3 reads CASSIDEGRNTEAFF. The CDR3 DNA follows: TGTGCCAGTAGTATAGATGAGGGGCGGAACACTGAAGCTTTCTTT.

V gene TRBV19 combines with J gene TRBJ1-4; TRBD1 might be the D (6 bases). CDR1 and CDR2 from the germline V gene are LNHDA and SQIVND (reference sequence). With 7 bases removed from V and 0 bases from J, the gap between germline ends came to 9 bases. The CDR3 extends over 14 amino acids. CDR3 nucleotide sequence: TGTGCCAGTAAGGACAGTGCAACTAATGAAAAACTGTTTTTT. Translation gives CASKDSATNEKLFF.

A few counts support this clone. J is TRBJ2-3 and V is TRBV21-1. TRBV21-1 is deemed a pseudogene. CDR3 length equals 16 residues. The CDR3 spells CASLIPSLNSTDTQYF. Written as DNA, the CDR3 is TGTGCCAGCTTAATCCCCTCCCTGAATAGCACAGATACGCAGTATTTT.

The V gene is TRBV5-1, the J gene TRBJ2-3, with 7 nucleotides matching TRBD2. Trimming cost V 0 bases and J 0 bases; bases outside gene matches: 4. The CDR3 contains 16 residues. CDR1 is SGHRS and CDR2 is YFSETQ in the germline V gene. The CDR3 nucleotides are TGCGCCAGCAGCTTGGCTGTTAGCGGGAGCACAGATACGCAGTATTTT. Encoded protein: CASSLAVSGSTDTQYF.

The V gene is TRBV11-2, the J gene TRBJ2-1; the D call may be TRBD1 or TRBD2 (5 bases each). Trimming cost V 4 bases and J 7 bases, with 8 bases left between them. Germline CDR1 reads SGHAT; CDR2 reads FQNNGV. This CDR3 comprises 12 residues. CDR3 loop: CASSWDGNEQFF. In DNA form, the CDR3 reads TGTGCCAGCAGCTGGGACGGGAATGAGCAGTTCTTC.

A single count supports this clone. The rearrangement links TRBV30 to TRBJ2-5; D unresolved. The V and J ends lost 0 bases and 1 base respectively, with 6 bases between them. CDR3 length equals 13 residues. CDR1 is GTSNPN, CDR2 SVGIG, per germline (reference sequence). Here the CDR3 DNA reads TGTGCCTGGAGTGTTGGCAGCCAAGAGACCCAGTACTTC. Translated, it gives CAWSVGSQETQYF.

The genes are TRBV27 and TRBJ2-2; 11 bases are a match to TRBD2. Trimming at V came to 6 bases and at J to 4 bases, leaving 4 bases not matched to a gene. The CDR3 sequence is 15 residues long. The V gene's germline CDR1 is MNHEY and CDR2 SMNVEV (reference sequence). CDR3 nucleotides: TGTGCCAGCAGAGGACTAGCGGGTGGCACCGGGGAGCTGTTTTTT. Translated, it gives CASRGLAGGTGELFF.

This clone is a singleton in its sample. V gene TRBV7-2 combines with J gene TRBJ2-2; D is unresolved. CDR3 size: 13 residues. Germline CDR1 and CDR2: SGHTA and FQGNSA. Trimming removed 5 bases from V and 6 bases from J, with 10 bases in between. CDR3 region: CASSATWSGELFF. The CDR3 DNA follows: TGTGCCAGCAGCGCCACCTGGTCCGGGGAGCTGTTTTTT. The full variable domain, rest sourced from reference TRBV7-2 and TRBJ2-2, is GAGVSQSPSNKVTEKGKDVELRCDPISGHTALYWYRQSLGQGLEFLIYFQGNSAPDKSGLPSDRFSAERTGGSVSTLTIQRTQQEDSAVYLCASSATWSGELFFGEGSRLTVL.

This chain uses TRBV2 with TRBJ2-5, with 8 positions matching TRBD2. Trimming removed 2 bases from V and 5 bases from J; junction bases left unmatched: 7. Germline CDR1 and CDR2: SNHLY and FYNNEI. The CDR3 totals 15 residues. The CDR3 spells CASSEQSGSYETQYF. The CDR3 DNA reads as TGTGCCAGCAGTGAACAAAGCGGGAGCTACGAGACCCAGTACTTC.

The chain couples TRBV6-5 to TRBJ2-7; D not resolved. The CDR3 sequence is 12 residues long. Germline V gene sequence: CDR1 MNHEY, CDR2 SVGAGI. Trimming removed 1 base at V and 5 bases at J, with 6 bases between. DNA for the CDR3: TGTGCCAGCAGTTACTACAAGAACGAGCAGTACTTC. Translation gives CASSYYKNEQYF.

The chain links TRBV27 to TRBJ2-2; TRBD1 or TRBD2 may be the D gene (5 bases each). The CDR3 has 14 amino acids. V lost 1 base, J lost 8 bases, and 11 bases lay in between. Germline V CDR1 and CDR2: MNHEY, SMNVEV (reference sequence). CDR3 sequence reads: CASSLLGVVGELFF. The CDR3 DNA is TGTGCCAGCAGTTTATTGGGGGTAGTAGGGGAGCTGTTTTTT.

This chain joins TRBV11-2 and TRBJ2-2; D remains unclear. With 2 bases removed from V and 0 bases from J, the gap between germline ends came to 16 bases. Germline V CDR1 and CDR2: SGHAT, FQNNGV. The CDR3 runs 18 residues. DNA of the CDR3: TGTGCCAGCAGCTTATCTCTACGGAAGAGCACGAACACCGGGGAGCTGTTTTTT. It yields the protein CASSLSLRKSTNTGELFF.

V is TRBV15 and J is TRBJ1-2, with TRBD1 matching over 7 bases. V dropped 1 base and J dropped 4; count of bases not matched to a gene: 3. The CDR3 spans 14 residues. Germline V gene lookup returns CDR1 LNHNV and CDR2 YYDKDF (reference sequence). CDR3 nucleotides: TGTGCCACCAGCAGAGTCGGGACAGTCTATGGCTACACCTTC. As protein: CATSRVGTVYGYTF. Full variable domain (missing parts from reference TRBV15 and TRBJ1-2): DAMVIQNPRYQVTQFGKPVTLSCSQTLNHNVMYWYQQKSSQAPKLLFHYYDKDFNNEADTPDNFQSRRPNTSFCFLDIRSPGLGDTAMYLCATSRVGTVYGYTFGSGTRLTVV.

V is TRBV28 and J is TRBJ1-5; tentative D call: TRBD1 (5 bases). This CDR3 spans 15 amino acids. In germline, CDR1 is MDHEN, CDR2 SYDVKM. The germline V and J ends were trimmed by 5 bases and 7 bases, with 18 bases remaining between them. This CDR3 is CASSALGQEDQPQHF. The CDR3 DNA sequence: TGTGCCAGCAGTGCCCTGGGGCAGGAAGACCAGCCCCAGCATTTT. Full variable domain (outside the CDR3, taken from reference TRBV28 and TRBJ1-5): DVKVTQSSRYLVKRTGEKVFLECVQDMDHENMFWYRQDPGLGLRLIYFSYDVKMKEKGDIPEGYSVSREKKERFSLILESASTNQTSMYLCASSALGQEDQPQHFGDGTRLSIL.

The chain links TRBV28 to TRBJ2-7; 7 bases are a match to TRBD2. The CDR3 is 16 residues long. After removal of 8 bases from V and 4 bases from J, the junction contained 17 bases not matched to a gene. Germline V lookup: CDR1 MDHEN, CDR2 SYDVKM. CDR3 loop: CASSFGRTLIIYEQYF. The DNA of the CDR3 is TGTGCCAGCTCCTTCGGGAGGACCCTAATAATTTACGAGCAGTACTTC.

This sequence joins TRBV5-1 and TRBJ1-2; a possible D gene is TRBD1 (6 bases). The CDR3 sequence is 15 residues long. CDR1 is SGHRS, CDR2 YFSETQ, per germline. Trimming left V 3 bases short and J 8 bases short, with 20 bases between. CDR3 bases: TGCGCCAGCAGCTGGGGGCCCGTGGCAGGCGGAGGCTACACCTTC. It translates to CASSWGPVAGGGYTF. The whole variable domain, remainder taken from reference TRBV5-1 and TRBJ1-2, is KAGVTQTPRYLIKTRGQQVTLSCSPISGHRSVSWYQQTPGQGLQFLFEYFSETQRNKGNFPGRFSGRQFSNSRSEMNVSTLELGDSALYLCASSWGPVAGGGYTFGSGTRLTVV.

The CDR3 protein is CASSQSGGRSWNEQFF. The DNA of the CDR3 is TGCGCCAGCAGTCAATCCGGGGGGCGGTCGTGGAATGAGCAGTTCTTC. The J gene is TRBJ2-1, the V gene TRBV23-1, with D maybe TRBD2 (7 bases). TRBV23-1 is flagged as an ORF with uncertain function. V dropped 0 bases and J dropped 7 bases, with 16 bases sitting between them. CDR3 length: 16 residues.

This clone has a single count. The J gene is TRBJ1-1, the V gene TRBV11-2; the D gene is possibly TRBD1 (5 bases). The germline V gene has CDR1 SGHAT and CDR2 FQNNGV. The CDR3 sequence is 14 residues long. The V end was cut by 4 bases, the J end by 0 bases, with 9 bases between. The CDR3 reads CASSWGRVNTEAFF. The CDR3 nucleotides are TGTGCCAGCAGCTGGGGCAGGGTGAACACTGAAGCTTTCTTT.

The gene calls are TRBV19 and TRBJ2-3, with D unclear. Trimming pared 7 bases from V and 2 bases from J, leaving 4 bases between. CDR3 length equals 11 residues. CDR1 is LNHDA and CDR2 is SQIVND in the germline V gene (reference sequence). This chain's CDR3 is CASTHTDTQYF. DNA of the CDR3: TGTGCCAGTACCCACACAGATACGCAGTATTTT.

The gene calls are TRBV5-4 and TRBJ2-3, with a possible D match to TRBD1 (6 bases). Germline V gives CDR1 SGHNT, CDR2 YYREEE (reference sequence). V dropped 4 bases and J dropped 5 bases, with 17 bases sitting between them. This CDR3 is 15 amino acids long. CDR3 nucleotides: TGTGCCAGCAGCAAAGAACAGGGAAATCGAGATACGCAGTATTTT. It translates to CASSKEQGNRDTQYF.

The gene calls are TRBV4-2 and TRBJ2-7; TRBD1 is a possible D gene (6 bases). The CDR3 has 18 amino acids. Trimming shortened V by 0 bases and J by 5 bases, and 23 bases separated the two germline ends. Germline values: CDR1 LGHNA, CDR2 YNFKEQ. In DNA form, the CDR3 reads TGTGCCAGCAGCCAAGATCCCTCGACAGGATTTGAAGTCGACGAGCAGTACTTC. This sequence encodes CASSQDPSTGFEVDEQYF.

This clone has a handful of counts. The rearrangement links TRBV7-2 to TRBJ2-5; D unclear. In germline, CDR1 is SGHTA, CDR2 FQGNSA. The CDR3 loop spans 14 amino acids. Trimming pared 3 bases from V and 0 bases from J, leaving 8 bases between. The CDR3 loop is CASSLVKNQETQYF. The CDR3 coding sequence is TGTGCCAGCAGCTTGGTCAAAAACCAAGAGACCCAGTACTTC.

The chain has TRBV29-1 and TRBJ1-4; no firm D call. CDR1 is SQVTM and CDR2 is ANQGSEA in the germline V gene. The CDR3 runs to 15 residues. The V end lost 4 bases, the J end lost 0 bases, and 12 bases lay between the germline ends. CDR3 DNA: TGCAGCGTTGCGGGCATACCGGCAACTAATGAAAAACTGTTTTTT. It encodes CSVAGIPATNEKLFF.

The chain is built from TRBV19 and TRBJ1-2; D remains ambiguous. Trimming stripped 5 bases from V and 4 bases from J, with 14 bases between. The CDR3 contains 14 residues. The germline CDR1 and CDR2 sequences are LNHDA and SQIVND (reference sequence). CDR3: CASSSRTGGYGYTF. DNA of the CDR3: TGTGCCAGTAGTTCACGGACGGGTGGCTATGGCTACACCTTC.